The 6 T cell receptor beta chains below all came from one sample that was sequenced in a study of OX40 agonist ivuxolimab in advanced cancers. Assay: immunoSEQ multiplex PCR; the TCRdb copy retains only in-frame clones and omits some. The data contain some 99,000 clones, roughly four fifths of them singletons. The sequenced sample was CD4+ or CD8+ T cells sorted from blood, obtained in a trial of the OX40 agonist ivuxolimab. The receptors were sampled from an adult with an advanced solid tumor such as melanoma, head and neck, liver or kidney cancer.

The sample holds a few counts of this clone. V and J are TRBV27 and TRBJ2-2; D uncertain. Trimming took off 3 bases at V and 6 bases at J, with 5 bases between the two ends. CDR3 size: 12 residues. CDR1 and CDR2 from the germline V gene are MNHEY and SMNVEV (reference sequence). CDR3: CASSFIPGELFF. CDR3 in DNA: TGTGCCAGCAGTTTTATCCCCGGGGAGCTGTTTTTT.

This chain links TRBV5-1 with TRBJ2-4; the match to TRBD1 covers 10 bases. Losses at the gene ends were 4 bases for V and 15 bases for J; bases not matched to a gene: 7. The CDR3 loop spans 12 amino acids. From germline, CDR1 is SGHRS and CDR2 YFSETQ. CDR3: CASSVGTGDPYF. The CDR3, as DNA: TGCGCCAGCAGCGTTGGGACAGGGGACCCGTACTTC.

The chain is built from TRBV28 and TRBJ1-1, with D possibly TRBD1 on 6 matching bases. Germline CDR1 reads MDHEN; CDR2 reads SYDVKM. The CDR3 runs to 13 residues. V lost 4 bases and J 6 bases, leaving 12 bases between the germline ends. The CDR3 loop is CASSYGGRPEAFF. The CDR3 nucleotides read TGTGCCAGCAGTTACGGGGGCCGGCCTGAAGCTTTCTTT.

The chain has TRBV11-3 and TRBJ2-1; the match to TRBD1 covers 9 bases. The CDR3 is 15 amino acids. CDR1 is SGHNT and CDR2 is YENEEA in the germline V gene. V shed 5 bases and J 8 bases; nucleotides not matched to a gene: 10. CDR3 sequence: CASSTGQGQWYEQFF. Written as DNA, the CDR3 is TGTGCCAGCAGCACAGGACAGGGGCAATGGTATGAGCAGTTCTTC.

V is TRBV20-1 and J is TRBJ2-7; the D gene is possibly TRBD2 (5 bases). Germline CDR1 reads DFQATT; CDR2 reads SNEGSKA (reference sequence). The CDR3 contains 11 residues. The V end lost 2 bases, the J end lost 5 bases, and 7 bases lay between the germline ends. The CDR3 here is CSARLAHEQYF. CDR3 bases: TGCAGTGCTAGACTAGCCCACGAGCAGTACTTC.

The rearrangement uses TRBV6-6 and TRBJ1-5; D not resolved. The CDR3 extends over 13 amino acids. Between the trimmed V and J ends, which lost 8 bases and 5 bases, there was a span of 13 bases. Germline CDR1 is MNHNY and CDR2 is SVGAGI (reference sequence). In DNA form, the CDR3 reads TGTGCCAGCTGGAACCGGGGTCATCAGCCCCAGCATTTT. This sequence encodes CASWNRGHQPQHF.